This entry describes one T cell receptor beta chain. This entry comes from a study of T-cell memory formation after mild COVID-19. This CDR3 contains 16 residues. Per germline, CDR1 LGHNA and CDR2 YNFKEQ. Trimming took 1 base from V and 5 from J; bases not matched to a gene: 6. Amplification by 5'RACE using constant-segment primers produced TCR alpha and TCR beta cDNA libraries that carried sample barcodes and UMIs. TCRdb independently ran MiXCR on the 5' RACE reads; one entry per CDR3 protein. The sample contains roughly 250,000 distinct CDR3 sequences, over 15% of which appear only once. The rearrangement links TRBV4-2 to TRBJ1-1; 11 bases are shared with TRBD1. The TCR comes from a man in his late teens or twenties who had mild COVID-19 (a few samples of this study predate the infection). Cell type and time point are not known. Material: PBMCs or a T cell subset sorted from them (not recorded which). The DNA for the CDR3 is TGTGCCAGCAGCCAAGCCGGGACAGGGGGTTGGACTGAAGCTTTCTTT. Amino acid sequence: CASSQAGTGGWTEAFF.